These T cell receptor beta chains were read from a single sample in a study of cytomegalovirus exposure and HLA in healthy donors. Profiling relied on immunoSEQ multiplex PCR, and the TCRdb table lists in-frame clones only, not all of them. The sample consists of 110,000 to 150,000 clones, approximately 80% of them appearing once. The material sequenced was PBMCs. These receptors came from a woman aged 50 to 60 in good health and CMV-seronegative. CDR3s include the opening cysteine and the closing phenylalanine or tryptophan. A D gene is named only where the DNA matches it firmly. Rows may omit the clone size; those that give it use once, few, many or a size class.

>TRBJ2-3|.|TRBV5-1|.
TGCGCCAGCAGCTTGGGGAGGAACACAGATACGCAGTATTTT
CASSLGRNTDTQYF
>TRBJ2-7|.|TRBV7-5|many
TGTGCCAGAAGACCTCAACAGGGGCCTAGCTCCTACGAGCAGTACTTC
CARRPQQGPSSYEQYF
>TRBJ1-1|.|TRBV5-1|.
TGCGCCAGCAGGCCCCGGGGTCCGAACACTGAAGCTTTCTTT
CASRPRGPNTEAFF
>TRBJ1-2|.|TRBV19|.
TGTGCCAGTAGCCGCGAGGAGGACGTTAACTATGGCTACACCTTC
CASSREEDVNYGYTF
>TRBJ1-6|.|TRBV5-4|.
TGTGCCAGCAGCTTACCACAAAATAATTCACCCCTCCACTTT
CASSLPQNNSPLHF
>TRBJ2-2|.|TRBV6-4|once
TGTGCCAGCAGTGGGCAGGGGAACACCGGGGAGCTGTTTTTT
CASSGQGNTGELFF
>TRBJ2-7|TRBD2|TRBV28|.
TGTGCCAGCAGGCCGGTCCGGGGGGGCGAGCAGTACTTC
CASRPVRGGEQYF
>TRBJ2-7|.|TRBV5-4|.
TGTGCCAGCAGCTTCCCGGGATCCTCACTAAGCAAAGAGTACTTC
CASSFPGSSLSKEYF
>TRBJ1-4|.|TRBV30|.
TGTGCCTGGACCCGGAACAGGGAAGAAAAACTGTTTTTT
CAWTRNREEKLFF
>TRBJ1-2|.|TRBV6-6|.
TGTGCCAGCAGTCCCGGACTGACGAATGGCTACACCTTC
CASSPGLTNGYTF
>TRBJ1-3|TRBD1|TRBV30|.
TGTGCCTGGAGTGCGGACAGGGTGGAAAACACCATATATTTT
CAWSADRVENTIYF
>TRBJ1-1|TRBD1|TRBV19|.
TGTGCCAGTAGTATCAGGGGGTTGGACACTGAAGCTTTCTTT
CASSIRGLDTEAFF
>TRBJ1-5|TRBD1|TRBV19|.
TGTGCCAGTAGCACGACAGGGGGGGAACAGCCCCAGCATTTT
CASSTTGGEQPQHF
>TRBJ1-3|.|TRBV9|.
TGTGCCAGCAGCGTAGTACCGCGAATCTCTGGAAACACCATATATTTT
CASSVVPRISGNTIYF
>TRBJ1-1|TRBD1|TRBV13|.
TGTGCCAGCAGCTTATTGTTTGGCAGGGGGCGGACTGAAGCTTTCTTT
CASSLLFGRGRTEAFF
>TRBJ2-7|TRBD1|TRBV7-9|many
TGTGCCAGCAGCACGACAGGGTCAGCCTACGAGCAGTACTTC
CASSTTGSAYEQYF
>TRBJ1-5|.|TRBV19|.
TGTGCCAGTAGTATAAGTCAGATTAGCAATCAGCCCCAGCATTTT
CASSISQISNQPQHF
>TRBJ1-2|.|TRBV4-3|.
TGCGCCAGCAGCCAAGAAGGCGGACAGTCGTATGGCTACACCTTC
CASSQEGGQSYGYTF
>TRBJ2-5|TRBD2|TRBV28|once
TGTGCCAGCAGTTTACAGACTAGCGGGGGGGCGGAGACCCAGTACTTC
CASSLQTSGGAETQYF
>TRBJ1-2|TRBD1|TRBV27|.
TGTGCCAGCAGACTTCAGGGGGCAGGAGACTATGGCTACACCTTC
CASRLQGAGDYGYTF
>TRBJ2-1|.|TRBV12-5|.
TGTGCTAGTGGTTTTAGGGGTGACGAGCAGTTCTTC
CASGFRGDEQFF
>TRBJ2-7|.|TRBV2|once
TGTGCCAGCAGTGAAGGGGGTGGAGGGTACGAGCAGTACTTC
CASSEGGGGYEQYF
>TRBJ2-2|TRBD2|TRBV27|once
TGTGCCAGCAGTTTATTAGCGGGGGGTGACACCGGGGAGCTGTTTTTT
CASSLLAGGDTGELFF
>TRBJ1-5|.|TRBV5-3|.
TGTGCCAGAAGCTTGGCAGCGTGCCCGGGCAATCAGCCCCAGCATTTT
CARSLAACPGNQPQHF
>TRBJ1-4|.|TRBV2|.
TGTGCCAGCAGTGAGGAGATTTACCCAACAAAACTGTTTTTT
CASSEEIYPTKLFF
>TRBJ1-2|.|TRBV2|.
TGTGCCAGCAGTGAAGGGGGGGAAAGAGCCTACACCTTC
CASSEGGERAYTF
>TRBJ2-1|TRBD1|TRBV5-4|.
TGTGCCAGCAGCTTGAAGAGGGGGCTTTACAATGAGCAGTTCTTC
CASSLKRGLYNEQFF
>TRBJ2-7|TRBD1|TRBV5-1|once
TGCGCCAGCAGCCTACGACAGGGGGGCTACGAGCAGTACTTC
CASSLRQGGYEQYF
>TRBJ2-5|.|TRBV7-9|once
TGTGCCAGCAGCTTAGTCCCTAGCGCCCAAGAGACCCAGTACTTC
CASSLVPSAQETQYF
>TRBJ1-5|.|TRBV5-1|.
TGCGCCAGCAGTCTTGGGCCGCTGAATCAGCCCCAGCATTTT
CASSLGPLNQPQHF
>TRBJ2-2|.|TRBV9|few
TGTGCCAGCAGCGCCCTCGGGGGGCGGAACACCGGGGAGCTGTTTTTT
CASSALGGRNTGELFF
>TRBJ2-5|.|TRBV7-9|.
TGTGCCAGCAGCTTTACCGGGGAGGAGACCCAGTACTTC
CASSFTGEETQYF
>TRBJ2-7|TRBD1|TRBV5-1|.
TGCGCCAGCAGCACACAGACAGGGCCCTCCTACGAGCAGTACTTC
CASSTQTGPSYEQYF
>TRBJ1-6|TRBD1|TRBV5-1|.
TGCGCCAGCAGCGGGGGCGCTGGGACAGAGAATTCACCCCTCCACTTT
CASSGGAGTENSPLHF
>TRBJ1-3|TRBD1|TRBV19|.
TGTGCCAGTACCTCGGACAGGGGTCCTGGAAACACCATATATTTT
CASTSDRGPGNTIYF
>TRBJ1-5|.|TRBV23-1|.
TGCGCCAGCACAGGGGCTGAGCCCCAGCATTTT
CASTGAEPQHF
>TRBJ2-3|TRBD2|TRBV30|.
TGTGCCTGGAGTGTAGCTAGCGGGGGGGAGGTTTACACAGATACGCAGTATTTT
CAWSVASGGEVYTDTQYF
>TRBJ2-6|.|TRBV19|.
TGTGCCAGTTCTACAGGGTTGGCTGGGGCCAACGTCCTGACTTTC
CASSTGLAGANVLTF
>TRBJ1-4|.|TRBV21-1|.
TGTGCCAGCACCAAATTTACAAGACAGCCCCTAACAACTAATGAAAAACTGTTTTTT
CASTKFTRQPLTTNEKLFF
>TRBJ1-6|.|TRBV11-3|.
TGTGCCAGCAGCTTAGCCCGGTTAGATAATTCACCCCTCCACTTT
CASSLARLDNSPLHF
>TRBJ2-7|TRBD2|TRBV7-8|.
TGTGCCAGCAGCCGGAATGTTGCTAGCGGGGGGCACTCCTACGAGCAGTACTTC
CASSRNVASGGHSYEQYF
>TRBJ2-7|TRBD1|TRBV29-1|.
TGCAGCGTTGAAGTCTTCGGGGGACAGGGGTACGAGCAGTACTTC
CSVEVFGGQGYEQYF
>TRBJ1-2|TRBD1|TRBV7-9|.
TGTGCCAGCAGGTCGACAGGGGCCTACTATGGCTACACCTTC
CASRSTGAYYGYTF
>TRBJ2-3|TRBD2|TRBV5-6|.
TGTGCCAGCAGCTTTACTAGCGGGGGGGGGTACACTAGCACAGATACGCAGTATTTT
CASSFTSGGGYTSTDTQYF
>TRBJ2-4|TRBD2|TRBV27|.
TGTGCCAGCAGTTCCCTAGCGGCTAAAAACATTCAGTACTTC
CASSSLAAKNIQYF
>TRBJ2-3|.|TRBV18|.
TGTGCCAGCTCATCAAGGGGGGAACAGGGGCTCAACACAGATACGCAGTATTTT
CASSSRGEQGLNTDTQYF
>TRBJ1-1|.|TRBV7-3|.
TGTGCCAGCAGCCAGGGGCCAGGCGTGAACACTGAAGCTTTCTTT
CASSQGPGVNTEAFF
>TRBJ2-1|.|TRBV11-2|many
TGTGCCAGCAGCTTCCTCGTTGAGCAGTTCTTC
CASSFLVEQFF
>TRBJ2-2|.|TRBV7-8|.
TGTGCCAGCAGCTTAGCCCCAGGGAACACCGGGGAGCTGTTTTTT
CASSLAPGNTGELFF
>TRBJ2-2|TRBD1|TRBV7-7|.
TGTGCTAGCAGCTTAGACAGGGTCACCGGGGAGCTGTTTTTT
CASSLDRVTGELFF
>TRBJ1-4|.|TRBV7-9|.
TGTGCCAGCAGCTTAGGGGACACTGAAAAACTGTTTTTT
CASSLGDTEKLFF
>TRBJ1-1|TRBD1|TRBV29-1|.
TGCAGCGTTGTACGGACAGGAGGAACTGAAGCTTTCTTT
CSVVRTGGTEAFF
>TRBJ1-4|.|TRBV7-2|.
TGTGCCAGCAGCTTAGGGGGGGGGCGCGGGTTTGAAAAACTGTTTTTT
CASSLGGGRGFEKLFF